This is a list of T cell receptor beta chains from one sample in a study of control samples from healthy donors and cancer patients. Data came from immunoSEQ multiplex PCR; TCRdb stores just in-frame clones and leaves some out. Among about 70,000 clones listed, 87% were seen once. What was sequenced was PBMCs. These receptors all come from a woman aged 45-59 years with head and neck cancer. Each CDR3 is given with its conserved first and last residue. D genes are given only for firm matches. Rows give clone size only sometimes, using once, few, many, or a class for an expanded clone.

NA	NA	TRBV2	TRBJ1-5	CASSERGAGNQPQHF
NA	TRBD1	TRBV15	TRBJ2-1	CATSRDRGLVEQFF
NA	TRBD1	TRBV5-4	TRBJ2-5	CASKRGAGQGQETQYF
NA	TRBD2	TRBV5-1	TRBJ2-7	CASSAGGGKSSYEQYF
NA	NA	TRBV4-3	TRBJ2-1	CASSQGGIWGVTSSYNEQFF
medium-sized	TRBD1	TRBV4-1	TRBJ1-2	CASSQAGQGHYGYTF
NA	NA	TRBV19	TRBJ2-3	CASSITTPGVNTQYF
NA	TRBD1	TRBV29-1	TRBJ2-1	CSVIRDRGSNEQFF
NA	NA	TRBV3-1/TRBV3-2	TRBJ2-1	CASSQVSNEQFF
NA	NA	TRBV7-2	TRBJ1-1	CASSSTGKTEAFF
NA	TRBD2	TRBV3-1/TRBV3-2	TRBJ2-3	CASSDQLAESTDTQYF
NA	NA	TRBV5-1	TRBJ1-6	CASSLGTGGPLHF
NA	NA	TRBV7-2	TRBJ2-5	CASSLVPYQETQYF
NA	TRBD1	TRBV7-6	TRBJ1-3	CASSLGSGGASGNTIYF
once	NA	TRBV6-7	TRBJ2-1	CASSYSITQTTRGLNEQFF
NA	TRBD1	TRBV5-1	TRBJ1-3	CASRRTGDNTIYF
NA	NA	TRBV19	TRBJ1-4	CASSVSRQEKLFF
NA	NA	TRBV6-5	TRBJ2-7	CASSYRGQGTYEQYF